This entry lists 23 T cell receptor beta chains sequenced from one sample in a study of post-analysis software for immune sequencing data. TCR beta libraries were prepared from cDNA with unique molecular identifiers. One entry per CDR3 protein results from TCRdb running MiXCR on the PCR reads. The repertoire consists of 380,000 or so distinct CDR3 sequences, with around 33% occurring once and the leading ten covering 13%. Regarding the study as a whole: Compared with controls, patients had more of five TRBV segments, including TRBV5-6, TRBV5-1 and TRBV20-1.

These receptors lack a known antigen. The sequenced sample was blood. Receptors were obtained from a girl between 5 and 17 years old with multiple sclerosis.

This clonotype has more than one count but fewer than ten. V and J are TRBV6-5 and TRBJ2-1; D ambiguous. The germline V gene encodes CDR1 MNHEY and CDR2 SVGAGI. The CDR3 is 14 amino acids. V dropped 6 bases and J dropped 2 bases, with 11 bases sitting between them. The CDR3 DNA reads TGTGCCAGCAGGGGCCTTTTCACCTACAATGAGCAGTTCTTC. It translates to CASRGLFTYNEQFF.

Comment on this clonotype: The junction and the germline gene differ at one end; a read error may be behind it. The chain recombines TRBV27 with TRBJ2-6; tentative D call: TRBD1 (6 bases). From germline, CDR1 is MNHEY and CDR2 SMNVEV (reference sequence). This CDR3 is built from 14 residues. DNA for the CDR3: TGTGCCAGCACTTCGATAGCAGGGGCCAACGTCCGGACTTTC. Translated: CASTSIAGANVRTF.

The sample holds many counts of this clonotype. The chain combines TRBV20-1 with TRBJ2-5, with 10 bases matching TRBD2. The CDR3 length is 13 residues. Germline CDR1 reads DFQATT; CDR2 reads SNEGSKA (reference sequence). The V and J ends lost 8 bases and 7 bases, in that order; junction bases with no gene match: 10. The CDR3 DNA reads TGCAGTCTCCTAGCGGGGGCCTCAGGGACCCAGTACTTC. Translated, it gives CSLLAGASGTQYF.

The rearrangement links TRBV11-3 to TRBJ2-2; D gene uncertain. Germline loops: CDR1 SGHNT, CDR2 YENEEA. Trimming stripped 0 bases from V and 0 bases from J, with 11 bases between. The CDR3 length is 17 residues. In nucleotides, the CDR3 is TGTGCCAGCAGCTTAGATATCCCAGGTTCGAACACCGGGGAGCTGTTTTTT. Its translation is CASSLDIPGSNTGELFF. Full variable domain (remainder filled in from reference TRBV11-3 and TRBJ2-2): EAGVVQSPRYKIIEKKQPVAFWCNPISGHNTLYWYLQNLGQGPELLIRYENEEAVDDSQLPKDRFSAERLKGVDSTLKIQPAELGDSAVYLCASSLDIPGSNTGELFFGEGSRLTVL.

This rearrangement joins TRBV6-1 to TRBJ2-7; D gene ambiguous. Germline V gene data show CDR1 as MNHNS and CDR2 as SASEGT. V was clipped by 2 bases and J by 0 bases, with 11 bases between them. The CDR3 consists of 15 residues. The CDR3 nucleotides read TGTGCCAGCAGTGAATTGGGTCAGAACTCCTACGAGCAGTACTTC. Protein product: CASSELGQNSYEQYF.

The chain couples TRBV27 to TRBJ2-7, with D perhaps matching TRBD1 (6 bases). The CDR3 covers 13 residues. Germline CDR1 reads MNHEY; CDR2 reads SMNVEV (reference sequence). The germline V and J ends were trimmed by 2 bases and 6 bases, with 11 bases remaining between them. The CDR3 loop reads CASSLEGRGEQYF. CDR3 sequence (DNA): TGTGCCAGCAGTTTAGAGGGCAGGGGCGAGCAGTACTTC.

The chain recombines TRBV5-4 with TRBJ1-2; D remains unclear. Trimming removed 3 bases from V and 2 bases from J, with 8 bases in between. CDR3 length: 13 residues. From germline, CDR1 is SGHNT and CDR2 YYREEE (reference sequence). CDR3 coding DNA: TGTGCCAGCAGCTCCCGAACCAACTATGGCTACACCTTC. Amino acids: CASSSRTNYGYTF.

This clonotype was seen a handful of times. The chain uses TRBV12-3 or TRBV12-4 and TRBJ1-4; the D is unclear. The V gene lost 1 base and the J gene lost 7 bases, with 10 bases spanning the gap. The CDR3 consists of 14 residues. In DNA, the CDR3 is TGTGCCAGCAGTTTAGGGAGCGGCAGTGAAAAACTGTTTTTT. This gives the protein CASSLGSGSEKLFF.

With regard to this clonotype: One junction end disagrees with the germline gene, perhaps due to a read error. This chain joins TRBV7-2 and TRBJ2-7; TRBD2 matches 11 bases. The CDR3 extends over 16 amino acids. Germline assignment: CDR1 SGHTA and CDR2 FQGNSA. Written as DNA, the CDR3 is TGTGCCAGCAGCACCCGACTAGCGGGGATCGCCTACGGGCAGTACTTC. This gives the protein CASSTRLAGIAYGQYF.

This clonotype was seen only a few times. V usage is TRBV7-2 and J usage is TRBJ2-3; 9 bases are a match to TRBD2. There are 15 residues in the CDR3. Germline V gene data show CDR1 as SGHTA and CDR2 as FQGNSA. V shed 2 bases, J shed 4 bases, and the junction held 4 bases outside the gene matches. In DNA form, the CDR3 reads TGTGCCAGCAGCTTATTAGCTAGCGGGGCAGATACGCAGTATTTT. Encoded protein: CASSLLASGADTQYF. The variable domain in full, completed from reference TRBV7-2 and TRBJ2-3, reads GAGVSQSPSNKVTEKGKDVELRCDPISGHTALYWYRQSLGQGLEFLIYFQGNSAPDKSGLPSDRFSAERTGGSVSTLTIQRTQQEDSAVYLCASSLLASGADTQYFGPGTRLTVL.

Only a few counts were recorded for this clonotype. CDR3 protein: CASSLVGNYTDTQYF. The CDR3 DNA reads TGTGCCAGCAGCTTAGTCGGAAACTACACAGATACGCAGTATTTT. The chain joins TRBV7-9 to TRBJ2-3; D call uncertain. CDR1 is SEHNR and CDR2 is FQNEAQ in the germline V gene (reference sequence). V dropped 1 base and J dropped 2 bases, with 10 bases sitting between them. The CDR3 length is 15 residues.

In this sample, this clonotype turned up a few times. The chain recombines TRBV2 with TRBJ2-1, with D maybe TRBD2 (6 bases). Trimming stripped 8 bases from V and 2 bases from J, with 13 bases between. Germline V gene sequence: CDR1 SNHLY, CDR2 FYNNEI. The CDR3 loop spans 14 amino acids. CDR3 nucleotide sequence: TGTGCCAGCTCTTGGAGGGGACCCTACAATGAGCAGTTCTTC. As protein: CASSWRGPYNEQFF.

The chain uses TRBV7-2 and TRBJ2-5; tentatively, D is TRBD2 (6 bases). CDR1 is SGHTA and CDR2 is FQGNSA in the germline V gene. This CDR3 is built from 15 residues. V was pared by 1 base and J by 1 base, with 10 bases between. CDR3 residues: CASSLGYGGQETQYF. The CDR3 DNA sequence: TGTGCCAGCAGCTTAGGATACGGGGGCCAAGAGACCCAGTACTTC.

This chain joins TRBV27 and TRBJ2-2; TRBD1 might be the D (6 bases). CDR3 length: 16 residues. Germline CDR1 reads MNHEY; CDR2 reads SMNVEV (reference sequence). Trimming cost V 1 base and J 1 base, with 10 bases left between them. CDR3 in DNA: TGTGCCAGCAGTTTATTGCAGGGGTTGAACACCGGGGAGCTGTTTTTT. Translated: CASSLLQGLNTGELFF.

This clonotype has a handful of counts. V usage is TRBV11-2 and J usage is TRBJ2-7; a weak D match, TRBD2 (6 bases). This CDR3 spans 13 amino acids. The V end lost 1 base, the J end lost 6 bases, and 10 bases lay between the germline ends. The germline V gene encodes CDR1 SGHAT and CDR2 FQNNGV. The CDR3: CASSLGRVLEQYF. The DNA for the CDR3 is TGTGCCAGCAGCTTAGGGAGGGTGCTCGAGCAGTACTTC.

The CDR3 reads CSARDGAGGADTQYF. Here the CDR3 DNA reads TGCAGTGCTAGAGATGGGGCTGGGGGTGCGGATACGCAGTATTTT. The chain is built from TRBV20-1 and TRBJ2-3; D assignment may be TRBD1 or TRBD2 (5 bases each). The V and J ends lost 0 bases and 6 bases respectively, with 16 bases between them. Germline V gene data show CDR1 as DFQATT and CDR2 as SNEGSKA (reference sequence). The CDR3 is made up of 15 amino acids.

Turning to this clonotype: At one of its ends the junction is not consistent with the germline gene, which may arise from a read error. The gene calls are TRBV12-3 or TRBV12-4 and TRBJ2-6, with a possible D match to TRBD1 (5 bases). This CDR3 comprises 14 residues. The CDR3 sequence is CASSINSGANVRTF. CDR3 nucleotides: TGTGCCAGCAGTATAAACTCTGGGGCCAACGTCCGGACTTTC.

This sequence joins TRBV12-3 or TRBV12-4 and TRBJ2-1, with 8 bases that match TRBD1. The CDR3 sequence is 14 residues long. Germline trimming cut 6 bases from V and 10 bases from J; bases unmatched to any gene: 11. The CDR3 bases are TGTGCCAGCAGCCCGACAGGGGCCCGCTGGGAGCAGTTCTTC. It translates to CASSPTGARWEQFF.

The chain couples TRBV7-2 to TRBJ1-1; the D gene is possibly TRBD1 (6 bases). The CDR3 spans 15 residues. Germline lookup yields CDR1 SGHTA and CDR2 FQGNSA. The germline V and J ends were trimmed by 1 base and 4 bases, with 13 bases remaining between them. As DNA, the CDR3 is TGTGCCAGCAGCTTAGATGGGGGGGGCGTCACTGAAGCTTTCTTT. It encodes CASSLDGGGVTEAFF.

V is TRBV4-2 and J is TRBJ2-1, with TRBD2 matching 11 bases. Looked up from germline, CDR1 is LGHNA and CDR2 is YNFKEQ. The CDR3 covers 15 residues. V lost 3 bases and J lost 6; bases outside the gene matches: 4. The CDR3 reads CASSQQLAGANEQFF. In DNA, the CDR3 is TGTGCCAGCAGCCAGCAACTAGCGGGGGCCAATGAGCAGTTCTTC.

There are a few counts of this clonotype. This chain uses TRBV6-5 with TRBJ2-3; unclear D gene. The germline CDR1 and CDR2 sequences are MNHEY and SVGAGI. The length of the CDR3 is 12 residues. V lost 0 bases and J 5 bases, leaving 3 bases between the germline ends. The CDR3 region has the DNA TGTGCCAGCAGTTACTCCGGAGATACGCAGTATTTT. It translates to CASSYSGDTQYF.

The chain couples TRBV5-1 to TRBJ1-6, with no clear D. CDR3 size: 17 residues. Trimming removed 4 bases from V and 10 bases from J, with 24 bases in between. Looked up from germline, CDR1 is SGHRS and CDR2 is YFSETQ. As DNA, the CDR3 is TGCGCCAGCAGCCCCACACCCAGGAGAGGTCCGGACTCACCCCTCCACTTT. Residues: CASSPTPRRGPDSPLHF.

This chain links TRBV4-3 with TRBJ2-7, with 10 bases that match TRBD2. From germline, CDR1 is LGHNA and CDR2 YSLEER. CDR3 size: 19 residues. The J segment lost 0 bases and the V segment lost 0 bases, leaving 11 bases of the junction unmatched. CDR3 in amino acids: CASSQDFPPLAGDSYEQYF. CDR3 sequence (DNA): TGCGCCAGCAGCCAAGATTTCCCCCCGCTAGCGGGGGACTCCTACGAGCAGTACTTC.